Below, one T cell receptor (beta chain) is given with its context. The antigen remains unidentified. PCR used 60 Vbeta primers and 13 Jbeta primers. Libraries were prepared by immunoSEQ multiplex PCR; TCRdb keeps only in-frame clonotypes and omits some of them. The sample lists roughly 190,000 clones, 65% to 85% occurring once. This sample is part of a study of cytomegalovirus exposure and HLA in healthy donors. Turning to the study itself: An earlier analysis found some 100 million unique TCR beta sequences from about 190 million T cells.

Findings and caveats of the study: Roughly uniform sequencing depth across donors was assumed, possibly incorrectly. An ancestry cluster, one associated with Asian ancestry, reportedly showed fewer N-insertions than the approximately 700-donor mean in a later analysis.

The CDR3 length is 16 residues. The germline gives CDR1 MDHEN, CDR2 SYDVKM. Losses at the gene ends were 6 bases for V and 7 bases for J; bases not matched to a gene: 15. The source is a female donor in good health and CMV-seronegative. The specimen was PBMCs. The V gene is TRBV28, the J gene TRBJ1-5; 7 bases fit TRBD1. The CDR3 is CASSNYSTGRYQPQHF. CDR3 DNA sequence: TGTGCCAGCAGCAACTACTCGACAGGGAGATACCAGCCCCAGCATTTT.